Sequencing of this T cell receptor (beta chain) was carried out in a study of blood T cell dynamics during melanoma immunotherapy. General observations from the study: Whether repertoire-driving clones were melanoma-specific could not be determined.

Regarding this clone: Its antigen remains unknown.

Sequencing used immunoSEQ multiplex PCR; TCRdb keeps in-frame clones, though not all of them. The sample carries 8,500 to 11,000 clones, 86% recorded once. The CDR3 is made up of 17 amino acids. Looked up from germline, CDR1 is LNHNV and CDR2 is YYDKDF (reference sequence). V was shortened by 1 base and J by 2 bases, with 14 bases between the two germline ends. Time point denoted: pre-treatment baseline. This clonotype originated in a human donor with melanoma. The input for sequencing was blood, taken from a patient treated with checkpoint blockade. The chain links TRBV15 to TRBJ2-2, with D possibly being TRBD1 (6 bases). The CDR3 nucleotides are TGTGCCACCAGCAGAGGTTTGGGGGCTACCAACACCGGGGAGCTGTTTTTT. It codes for CATSRGLGATNTGELFF.